This T cell receptor (beta chain) was recorded in a study of beta chain features in type 1 diabetes. The isolated RNA, all of it, was reverse transcribed, so expressed TCRB transcripts were what got sequenced. An average of approximately 4 million reads was obtained for naive, central memory and regulatory T cell samples. Some clones are missing from TCRdb's copy, which holds only in-frame ones; the method was immunoSEQ multiplex PCR. Seen here are 140,000 to 150,000 clones, about 50% observed once, and the top ten hold around 0.43%. Study results and caveats: In these data, an HLA type influence on TCRB rearrangement remained unresolved.

This clone appeared a few times. The antigen is unknown. Staining for CD45RO/CCR7/CD25/CD127/CD95/CD27 allowed sorting of CD4+ naive, central memory, regulatory and stem cell-like memory cells. CDR1 is SGHTA, CDR2 FQGNSA, per germline. CDR3 length: 14 residues. Unmatched junction bases numbered 4, after V lost 4 bases and J lost 6 bases. The receptor's source is a man between 18 and 29 years old in good health. The rearrangement uses TRBV7-2 and TRBJ1-5; 9 bases map to TRBD1. The sequenced sample consisted of Tregs from blood. DNA for the CDR3: TGTGCCAGCAGCTACACAGGGGGCGGTCAGCCCCAGCATTTT. This encodes CASSYTGGGQPQHF.